Below are 21 T cell receptor beta chains sequenced from a single sample in a study of ipilimumab plus nivolumab after autologous stem cell transplantation. TCRdb's table, derived via immunoSEQ multiplex PCR, lists solely in-frame clones and lacks some. This table holds roughly 11,000 clones, roughly three quarters found once. The source was PBMCs, collected in a trial of ipilimumab plus nivolumab as post-transplant consolidation. The receptors were sampled from a male donor with diffuse large B-cell lymphoma.

V and J are TRBV4-2 and TRBJ1-6; unclear D gene. The CDR3 has 16 residues. Trimming pared 1 base from V and 2 bases from J, leaving 9 bases between. Germline V CDR1 and CDR2: LGHNA, YNFKEQ. CDR3 DNA sequence: TGTGCCAGCAGCCAAGCGCTCCGGACCTATAATTCACCCCTCCACTTT. Protein sequence: CASSQALRTYNSPLHF.

The V call is TRBV19, the J call TRBJ2-7; D may correspond to TRBD1 or TRBD2 (5 bases each). From germline, CDR1 is LNHDA and CDR2 SQIVND (reference sequence). This CDR3 spans 14 amino acids. The V end was cut by 3 bases, the J end by 7 bases, with 16 bases between. In nucleotides, the CDR3 is TGTGCCAGTAGTATTGACAGCTCTAGGAGGGAGCAGTACTTC. This codes for CASSIDSSRREQYF. Complete variable domain (other parts from reference TRBV19 and TRBJ2-7): DGGITQSPKYLFRKEGQNVTLSCEQNLNHDAMYWYRQDPGQGLRLIYYSQIVNDFQKGDIAEGYSVSREKKESFPLTVTSAQKNPTAFYLCASSIDSSRREQYFGPGTRLTVT.

This chain uses TRBV7-9 with TRBJ2-2, with TRBD1 matching 11 bases. The CDR3 has 15 amino acids. Trimming removed 6 bases from V and 6 bases from J; junction bases left unmatched: 6. Germline V gives CDR1 SEHNR, CDR2 FQNEAQ (reference sequence). The CDR3 sequence is CASRARDRGAGELFF. The CDR3 region has the DNA TGTGCCAGCAGGGCCCGGGACAGGGGGGCCGGGGAGCTGTTTTTT.

This clone appeared once. The chain is built from TRBV19 and TRBJ1-6, with D uncertain. The CDR3 consists of 14 residues. V shed 3 bases and J shed 4 bases, with 7 bases lying between them. Germline assignment: CDR1 LNHDA and CDR2 SQIVND (reference sequence). The CDR3 spells CASSMTGYNSPLHF. In nucleotides, the CDR3 is TGTGCCAGTAGTATGACTGGGTATAATTCACCCCTCCACTTT.

The chain carries TRBV13 and TRBJ1-1; TRBD1 matches 9 bases. Germline values: CDR1 PRHDT, CDR2 FYEKMQ (reference sequence). The CDR3 extends over 15 amino acids. V lost 6 bases to trimming and J lost 5 bases; unmatched junction nucleotides: 10. CDR3 bases: TGTGCCAGCAGTGGTGCCGGGACAGGGTGGACTGAAGCTTTCTTT. It codes for CASSGAGTGWTEAFF.

In this sample, this clone turned up a few times. V usage is TRBV7-2 and J usage is TRBJ2-6; no clear D gene. This CDR3 is 14 amino acids long. Trimming took 3 bases from V and 1 from J, leaving 4 bases between them. Germline V gives CDR1 SGHTA, CDR2 FQGNSA. CDR3 amino acids: CASSFHSGANVLTF. DNA of the CDR3: TGTGCCAGCAGCTTTCATTCTGGGGCCAACGTCCTGACTTTC.

The CDR3 nucleotides read TGTGCCTGGAGTGTACGGGTAGCAGGCACAGATACGCAGTATTTT. Protein product: CAWSVRVAGTDTQYF. The V and J genes are TRBV30 and TRBJ2-3; no reliable D call. Trimming left V 0 bases short and J 1 base short, with 11 bases between. Germline CDR1 and CDR2: GTSNPN and SVGIG (reference sequence). This CDR3 contains 15 residues.

The chain combines TRBV7-9 with TRBJ2-5, with 9 bases matching TRBD1. Germline V lookup: CDR1 SEHNR, CDR2 FQNEAQ (reference sequence). The junction had 3 bases not matched to a gene; V was cut back by 4 bases and J by 3 bases. The length of the CDR3 is 14 residues. In DNA form, the CDR3 reads TGTGCCAGCAGCTCATGGACAGGGGAAGAGACCCAGTACTTC. It specifies CASSSWTGEETQYF.

The chain joins TRBV7-9 to TRBJ1-1; no clear D gene. Germline loops: CDR1 SEHNR, CDR2 FQNEAQ (reference sequence). V lost 2 bases and J lost 7, with 14 bases in between. CDR3 length equals 14 residues. CDR3 loop: CASSLMQAVGEAFF. The CDR3 nucleotides read TGTGCCAGCAGCTTAATGCAGGCGGTGGGTGAAGCTTTCTTT.

The V call is TRBV2, the J call TRBJ2-7; D is uncertain. Germline V CDR1 and CDR2: SNHLY, FYNNEI. V shed 5 bases and J shed 0 bases, with 2 bases lying between them. This CDR3 comprises 11 residues. In DNA, the CDR3 is TGTGCCAGCAGTCTCTCCTACGAGCAGTACTTC. Translated, it gives CASSLSYEQYF.

This clone was observed a single time. The same CDR3 can be traced to other DNA sequences in this sample. The chain is built from TRBV5-1 and TRBJ1-1; 8 bases line up with TRBD1. CDR3 size: 14 residues. Losses at the gene ends were 3 bases for V and 1 base for J; bases not matched to a gene: 2. CDR1 is SGHRS, CDR2 YFSETQ, per germline. CDR3 bases: TGCGCCAGCAGCTCTGGACAGGGGAACACTGAAGCTTTCTTT. Translating it yields CASSSGQGNTEAFF. The full variable domain, its missing parts supplied by reference TRBV5-1 and TRBJ1-1, is KAGVTQTPRYLIKTRGQQVTLSCSPISGHRSVSWYQQTPGQGLQFLFEYFSETQRNKGNFPGRFSGRQFSNSRSEMNVSTLELGDSALYLCASSSGQGNTEAFFGQGTRLTVV.

The chain joins TRBV11-2 to TRBJ2-3, with TRBD2 matching over 12 bases. V was clipped by 6 bases and J by 1 base; unmatched bases: 2. The CDR3 contains 15 residues. Germline CDR1 SGHAT, CDR2 FQNNGV. The DNA for the CDR3 is TGTGCCAGCAGGAGACTAGCGGGAGGCACAGATACGCAGTATTTT. Protein product: CASRRLAGGTDTQYF. The variable domain in full, completed from reference TRBV11-2 and TRBJ2-3, reads EAGVAQSPRYKIIEKRQSVAFWCNPISGHATLYWYQQILGQGPKLLIQFQNNGVVDDSQLPKDRFSAERLKGVDSTLKIQPAKLEDSAVYLCASRRLAGGTDTQYFGPGTRLTVL.

The V call is TRBV5-6, the J call TRBJ2-3, with TRBD2 matching over 8 bases. The CDR3 totals 16 residues. Germline CDR1 is SGHDT and CDR2 is YYEEEE. V lost 0 bases and J lost 3; bases outside the gene matches: 6. The CDR3 region is CASSLEWRGETDTQYF. CDR3 DNA: TGTGCCAGCAGCTTGGAATGGCGGGGGGAGACAGATACGCAGTATTTT.

This rearrangement joins TRBV7-9 to TRBJ2-1; 10 bases fit TRBD2. The germline CDR1 and CDR2 sequences are SEHNR and FQNEAQ (reference sequence). This CDR3 is 15 amino acids long. Unmatched junction bases numbered 7, after V lost 2 bases and J lost 9 bases. The CDR3 DNA is TGTGCCAGCAGCTTATGGCTAGCGGGAGAGGGTGAGCAGTTCTTC. Translation gives CASSLWLAGEGEQFF.

In this sample, this clone turned up a few times. The chain recombines TRBV7-2 with TRBJ2-5; 8 nucleotides line up with TRBD2. This CDR3 is 19 amino acids long. Germline CDR1 is SGHTA and CDR2 is FQGNSA. Unmatched junction bases numbered 14, after V lost 1 base and J lost 1 base. CDR3 nucleotide sequence: TGTGCCAGCAGCTTAGTCTCTTTGCGCGGGGGGACCCCCCAAGAGACCCAGTACTTC. Translating it yields CASSLVSLRGGTPQETQYF.

The CDR3 DNA reads TGTGCCAGCAGCGTAGTGCCATCGGGCTATGGCTACACCTTC. This sequence encodes CASSVVPSGYGYTF. The chain links TRBV9 to TRBJ1-2; D is ambiguous. V was trimmed by 0 bases and J by 4 bases, leaving 10 bases between them. Germline V gene data show CDR1 as SGDLS and CDR2 as YYNGEE. The CDR3 spans 14 residues.

The table lists this clone with a few counts. V and J are TRBV11-3 and TRBJ1-3, with 9 bases matching TRBD1. In germline, CDR1 is SGHNT, CDR2 YENEEA. With 3 bases clipped from V and 1 base from J, the junction kept 4 bases outside the gene matches. The CDR3 has 16 amino acids. The CDR3 DNA reads TGTGCCAGCAGCTTGGGACAGGGATCGTCTGGAAACACCATATATTTT. Its translation is CASSLGQGSSGNTIYF. Drawing the rest from reference TRBV11-3 and TRBJ1-3, the complete variable domain is EAGVVQSPRYKIIEKKQPVAFWCNPISGHNTLYWYLQNLGQGPELLIRYENEEAVDDSQLPKDRFSAERLKGVDSTLKIQPAELGDSAVYLCASSLGQGSSGNTIYFGEGSWLTVV.

This clone was recorded only once. J is TRBJ2-5 and V is TRBV6-5; maybe TRBD2 (5 bases). The V end was cut by 5 bases, the J end by 5 bases, with 12 bases between. This CDR3 is 13 amino acids long. The germline V gene encodes CDR1 MNHEY and CDR2 SVGAGI. CDR3 residues: CASSRTSGETQYF. As DNA, the CDR3 is TGTGCCAGCAGTCGGACCTCGGGGGAGACCCAGTACTTC.

V gene TRBV5-4 combines with J gene TRBJ2-3, with a weak D call TRBD1 (5 bases). Trimming shortened V by 3 bases and J by 5 bases, and 19 bases separated the two germline ends. CDR1 is SGHNT, CDR2 YYREEE, per germline (reference sequence). This CDR3 contains 16 residues. The CDR3 is CASSSLSILGEDTQYF. The DNA for the CDR3 is TGTGCCAGCAGCTCCCTTAGTATTTTAGGGGAAGATACGCAGTATTTT.

The chain has TRBV5-6 and TRBJ1-2; the D gene is possibly TRBD1 (6 bases). CDR3 length: 16 amino acids. V lost 0 bases and J 2 bases, leaving 14 bases between the germline ends. In germline, CDR1 is SGHDT, CDR2 YYEEEE. The CDR3 region is CASSLGGQGWNYGYTF. The CDR3 bases are TGTGCCAGCAGCTTGGGAGGTCAGGGGTGGAACTATGGCTACACCTTC.

As regards this clone: A single base separates this from a much larger clone, so it may be a read error. This CDR3 reads CASSPVQGSMNTEAFF. CDR3 coding DNA: TGTGCCAGCAGCCCAGTACAGGGTTCTATGAACACTGAAGCTTTCTTT. The V and J genes are TRBV7-2 and TRBJ1-1; possible D gene TRBD1, 6 bases. The CDR3 is 16 residues long. Trimming took 5 bases from V and 0 from J, leaving 16 bases between them. Germline V gene data show CDR1 as SGHTA and CDR2 as FQGNSA.